The clone carrying this T cell receptor (beta chain) occurred a few times. Its cognate antigen is unknown. Next came a second PCR, run for about 6 to 11 cycles, which used a sample-barcoded 5' primer along with a J-beta primer mix. TCRdb re-called the 5' RACE reads through MiXCR, storing one row per CDR3 protein. The table records 1,100,000 or so distinct CDR3 sequences, 40% to 45% of them present only once. The data derive from a study of blood T cells in healthy people across ages. Per germline, CDR1 MNHEY and CDR2 SVGAGI. The CDR3 is 15 residues long. Unmatched junction bases numbered 4, after V lost 4 bases and J lost 1 base. Findings and caveats of the study: Unsorted PBMCs blocked a conclusive comparison of naive and antigen-experienced cells.

The chain uses TRBV6-5 and TRBJ2-3, with TRBD2 matching over 8 bases. The sequenced material came from blood. This receptor was identified in a woman in her sixties or seventies in good health. CDR3: CASSLTSAGTDTQYF. CDR3 nucleotide sequence: TGTGCCAGCAGTTTGACTAGCGCGGGCACAGATACGCAGTATTTT.